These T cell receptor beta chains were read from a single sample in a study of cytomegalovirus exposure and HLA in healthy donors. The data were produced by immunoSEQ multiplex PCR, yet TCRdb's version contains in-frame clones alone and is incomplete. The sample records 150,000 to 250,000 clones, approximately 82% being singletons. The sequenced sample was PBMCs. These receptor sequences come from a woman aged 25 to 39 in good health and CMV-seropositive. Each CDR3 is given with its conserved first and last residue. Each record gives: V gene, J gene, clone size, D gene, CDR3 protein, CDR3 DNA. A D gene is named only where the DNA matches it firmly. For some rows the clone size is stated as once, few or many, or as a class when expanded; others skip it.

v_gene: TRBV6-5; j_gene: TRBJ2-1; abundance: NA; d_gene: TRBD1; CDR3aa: CASGTGGSEQFF; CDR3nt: TGTGCCAGCGGGACAGGGGGCAGTGAGCAGTTCTTC
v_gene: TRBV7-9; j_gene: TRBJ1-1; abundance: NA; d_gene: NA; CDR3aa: CASSSPRTEAFF; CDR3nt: TGTGCCAGCAGCTCGCCTCGGACTGAAGCTTTCTTT
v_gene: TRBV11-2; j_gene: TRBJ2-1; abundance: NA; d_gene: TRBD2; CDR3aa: CASSLDRTSGSDEQFF; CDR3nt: TGTGCCAGCAGCTTAGACCGGACTAGCGGGAGCGATGAGCAGTTCTTC
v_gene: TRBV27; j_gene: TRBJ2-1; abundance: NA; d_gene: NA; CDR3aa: CASSQWTESFDEQFF; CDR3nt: TGTGCCAGCAGTCAATGGACAGAATCGTTTGATGAGCAGTTCTTC
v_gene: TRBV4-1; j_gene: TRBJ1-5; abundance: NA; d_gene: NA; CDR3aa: CASSQDRTNNQPQHF; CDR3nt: TGCGCCAGCAGCCAAGATAGGACTAACAATCAGCCCCAGCATTTT
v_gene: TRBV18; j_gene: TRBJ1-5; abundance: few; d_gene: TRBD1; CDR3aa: CASSPDDRGHEPQHF; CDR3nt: TGTGCCAGCTCACCGGACGACAGGGGGCATGAACCCCAGCATTTT
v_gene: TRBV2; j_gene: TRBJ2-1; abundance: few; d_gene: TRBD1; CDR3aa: CASTRQGSPYNEQFF; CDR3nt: TGTGCCAGCACCAGACAGGGGTCCCCCTACAATGAGCAGTTCTTC
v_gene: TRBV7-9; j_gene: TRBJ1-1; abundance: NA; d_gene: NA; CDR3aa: CASSFNSNTEAFF; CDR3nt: TGTGCCAGCAGTTTCAACTCGAACACTGAAGCTTTCTTT
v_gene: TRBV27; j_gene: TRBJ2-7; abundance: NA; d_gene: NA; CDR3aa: CASSFGVGPYEQYF; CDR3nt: TGTGCCAGCAGTTTCGGGGTGGGCCCCTACGAGCAGTACTTC
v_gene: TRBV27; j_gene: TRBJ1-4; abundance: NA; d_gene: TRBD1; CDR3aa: CATRTGVGEKLFF; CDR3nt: TGTGCCACACGCACAGGGGTCGGAGAAAAACTGTTTTTT
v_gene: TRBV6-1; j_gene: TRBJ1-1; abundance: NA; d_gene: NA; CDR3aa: CASSRDTEYEAFF; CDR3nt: TGTGCCAGCAGTAGGGACACCGAATACGAAGCTTTCTTT
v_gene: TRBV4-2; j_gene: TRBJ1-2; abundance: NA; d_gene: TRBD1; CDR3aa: CASSQDEGGGGYTF; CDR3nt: TGTGCCAGCAGCCAAGACGAAGGGGGCGGGGGCTACACCTTC
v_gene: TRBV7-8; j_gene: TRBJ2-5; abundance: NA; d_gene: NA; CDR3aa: CASSLARAFRYF; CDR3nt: TGTGCCAGCAGCTTAGCAAGAGCGTTTCGGTACTTC
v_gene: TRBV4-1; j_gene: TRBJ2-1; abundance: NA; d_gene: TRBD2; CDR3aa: CASSTLAGGPGDEQFF; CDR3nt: TGCGCCAGCAGCACCCTAGCGGGAGGGCCTGGGGATGAGCAGTTCTTC
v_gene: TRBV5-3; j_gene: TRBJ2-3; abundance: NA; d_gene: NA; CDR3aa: CARSFPAVTDTQYF; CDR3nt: TGTGCCAGAAGCTTCCCCGCGGTGACAGATACGCAGTATTTT
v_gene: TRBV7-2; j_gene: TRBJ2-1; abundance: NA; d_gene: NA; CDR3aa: CASSFGLETFNEQFF; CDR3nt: TGTGCCAGCAGCTTTGGATTGGAGACCTTCAATGAGCAGTTCTTC
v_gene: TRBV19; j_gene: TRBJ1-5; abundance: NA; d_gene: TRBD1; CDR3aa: CASSGGGENQPQHF; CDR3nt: TGTGCCTCCTCAGGAGGGGGCGAAAATCAGCCCCAGCATTTT
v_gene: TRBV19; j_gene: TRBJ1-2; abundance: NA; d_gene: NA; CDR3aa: CASSIQRGSGYTF; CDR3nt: TGTGCCAGTAGTATCCAACGGGGGAGTGGCTACACCTTC
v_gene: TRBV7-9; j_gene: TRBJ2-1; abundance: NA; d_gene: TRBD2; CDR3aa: CASNSGRMNEQFF; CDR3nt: TGTGCCAGCAATAGCGGGAGGATGAATGAGCAGTTCTTC
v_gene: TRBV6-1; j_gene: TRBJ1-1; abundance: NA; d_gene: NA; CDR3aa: CASRDRSLSYTEAFF; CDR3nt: TGTGCCAGCAGGGACAGATCCCTCTCCTACACTGAAGCTTTCTTT
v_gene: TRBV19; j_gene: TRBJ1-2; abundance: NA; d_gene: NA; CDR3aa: CASSNQGRDYGYTF; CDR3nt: TGTGCCAGTAGTAACCAGGGGCGCGACTATGGCTACACCTTC
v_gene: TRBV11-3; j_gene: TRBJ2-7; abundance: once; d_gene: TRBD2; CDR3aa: CASSLQAGEGSYEQYF; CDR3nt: TGTGCCAGCAGCCTGCAAGCGGGAGAGGGATCCTACGAGCAGTACTTC
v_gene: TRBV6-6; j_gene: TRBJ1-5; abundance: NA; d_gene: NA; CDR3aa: CASSYSRRQPQHF; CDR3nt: TGTGCCAGCAGTTACTCGCGGCGTCAGCCCCAGCATTTT
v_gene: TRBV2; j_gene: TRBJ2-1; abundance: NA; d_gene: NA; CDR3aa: CASSARTKNNEQFF; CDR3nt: TGTGCCAGCAGTGCCCGGACTAAGAACAATGAGCAGTTCTTC
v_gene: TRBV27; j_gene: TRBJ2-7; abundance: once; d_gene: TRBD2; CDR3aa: CASSSSLAGDGEQYF; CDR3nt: TGTGCCAGCAGTTCCTCACTAGCGGGAGATGGCGAGCAGTACTTC
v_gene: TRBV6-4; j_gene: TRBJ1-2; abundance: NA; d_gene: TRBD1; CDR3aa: CASSPGTANYGYTF; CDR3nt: TGTGCCAGCAGCCCGGGGACAGCTAACTATGGCTACACCTTC
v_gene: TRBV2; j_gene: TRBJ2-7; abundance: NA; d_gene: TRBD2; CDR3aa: CASRETSGAYEQYF; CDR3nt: TGTGCCAGCAGGGAGACTAGCGGGGCCTACGAGCAGTACTTC
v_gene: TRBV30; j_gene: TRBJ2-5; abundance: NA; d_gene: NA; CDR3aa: CAWRGDNETQYF; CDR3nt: TGTGCCTGGAGAGGGGATAACGAGACCCAGTACTTC
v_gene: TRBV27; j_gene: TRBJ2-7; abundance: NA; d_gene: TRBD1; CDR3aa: CASSRPGQNFYEQYF; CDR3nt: TGTGCCAGCAGCCGGCCGGGACAGAATTTTTACGAGCAGTACTTC